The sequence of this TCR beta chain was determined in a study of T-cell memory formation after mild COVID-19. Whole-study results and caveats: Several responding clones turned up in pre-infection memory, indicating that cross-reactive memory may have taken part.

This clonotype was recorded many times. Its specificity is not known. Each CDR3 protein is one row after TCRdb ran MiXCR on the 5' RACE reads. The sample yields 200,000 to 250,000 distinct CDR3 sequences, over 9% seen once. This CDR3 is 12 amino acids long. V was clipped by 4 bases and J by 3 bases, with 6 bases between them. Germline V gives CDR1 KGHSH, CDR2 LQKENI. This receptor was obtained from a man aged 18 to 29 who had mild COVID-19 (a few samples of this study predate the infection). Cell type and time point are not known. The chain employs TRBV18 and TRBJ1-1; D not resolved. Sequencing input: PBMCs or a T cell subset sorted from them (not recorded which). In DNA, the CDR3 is TGTGCCAGCTCACAGGGCTACACTGAAGCTTTCTTT. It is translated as CASSQGYTEAFF.